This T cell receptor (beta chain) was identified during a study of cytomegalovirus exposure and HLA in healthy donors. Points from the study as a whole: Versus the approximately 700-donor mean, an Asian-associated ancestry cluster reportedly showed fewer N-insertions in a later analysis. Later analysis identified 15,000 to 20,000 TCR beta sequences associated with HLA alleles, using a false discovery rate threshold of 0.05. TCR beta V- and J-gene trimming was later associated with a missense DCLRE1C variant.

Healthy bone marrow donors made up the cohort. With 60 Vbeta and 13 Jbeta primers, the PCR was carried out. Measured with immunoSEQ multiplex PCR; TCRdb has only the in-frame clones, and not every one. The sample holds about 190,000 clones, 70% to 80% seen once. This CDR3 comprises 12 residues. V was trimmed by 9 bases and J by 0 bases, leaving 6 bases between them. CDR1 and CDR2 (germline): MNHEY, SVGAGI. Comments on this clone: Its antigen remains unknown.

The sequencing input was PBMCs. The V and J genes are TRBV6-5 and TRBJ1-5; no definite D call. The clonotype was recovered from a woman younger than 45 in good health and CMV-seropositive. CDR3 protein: CARVYSNQPQHF. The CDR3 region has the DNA TGTGCCAGAGTCTATAGCAATCAGCCCCAGCATTTT.